Following are 32 T cell receptor beta chains from one sample sequenced in a study of T cells in localized non-small cell lung cancer (dated by TCRdb to between 2020 and 2021). Library preparation employed the immunoSEQ multiplex PCR assay. Held by TCRdb, this immuneACCESS table contains in-frame sequences only and omits some clones. Under half of the omission traces to an unresolved V gene where checked; the cause of the rest is unknown. Counted in this sample were tens of thousands of clones; less than 85% of them appeared once. The ten biggest clones cover around 21% of the sample. The sequences come from PBMCs, collected before any cancer treatment. These receptor sequences come from a man aged 40 to 75 with stage II squamous cell lung carcinoma.

This clone has only a few counts. V usage is TRBV18 and J usage is TRBJ2-3; D is perhaps TRBD1 (6 bases). CDR1 and CDR2 from the germline V gene are KGHSH and LQKENI. V shed 6 bases and J shed 2 bases, with 15 bases lying between them. This CDR3 has 15 residues. The chain's CDR3 is CASSPDRTHTDTQYF. The CDR3 DNA follows: TGTGCCAGCTCCCCTGACAGGACTCACACAGATACGCAGTATTTT. Combining the CDR3 with reference TRBV18 and TRBJ2-3 gives the whole variable domain NAGVMQNPRHLVRRRGQEARLRCSPMKGHSHVYWYRQLPEEGLKFMVYLQKENIIDESGMPKERFSAEFPKEGPSILRIQQVVRGDSAAYFCASSPDRTHTDTQYFGPGTRLTVL.

The chain carries TRBV6-1 and TRBJ1-1; perhaps TRBD1 as D (5 bases). The V and J ends lost 2 bases and 1 base respectively, with 8 bases between them. The CDR3 runs to 14 residues. Per germline, CDR1 MNHNS and CDR2 SASEGT. CDR3 in amino acids: CASSERQGNTEAFF. The CDR3 DNA follows: TGTGCCAGCAGTGAAAGGCAGGGGAACACTGAAGCTTTCTTT.

V and J are TRBV2 and TRBJ2-3; D is ambiguous. Trimming removed 3 bases at V and 0 bases at J, with 19 bases between. From germline, CDR1 is SNHLY and CDR2 FYNNEI. The CDR3 covers 18 residues. CDR3 region: CASSDDSLLEASTDTQYF. CDR3 DNA: TGTGCCAGCAGTGACGACTCTTTACTCGAGGCGAGCACAGATACGCAGTATTTT. The full variable domain, completed using reference TRBV2 and TRBJ2-3, is EPEVTQTPSHQVTQMGQEVILRCVPISNHLYFYWYRQILGQKVEFLVSFYNNEISEKSEIFDDQFSVERPDGSNFTLKIRSTKLEDSAMYFCASSDDSLLEASTDTQYFGPGTRLTVL.

The V call is TRBV18, the J call TRBJ1-6; D perhaps matches TRBD1 (5 bases). Germline lookup yields CDR1 KGHSH and CDR2 LQKENI. The V and J ends lost 4 bases and 8 bases respectively, with 21 bases between them. The CDR3 is made up of 17 amino acids. DNA of the CDR3: TGTGCCAGCTCACTAGGACCGGCCGGGGCCACGGATTCACCCCTCCACTTT. This codes for CASSLGPAGATDSPLHF.

Comments on this clone: At one of its ends the junction is not consistent with the germline gene, which may arise from a read error. The chain joins TRBV7-2 to TRBJ2-7; D call uncertain. The V gene's germline CDR1 is SGHTA and CDR2 FQGNSA. The length of the CDR3 is 13 residues. The CDR3 DNA follows: TGTGCCAGCAGCCCTACAGCGTTCTACGAGCCGTACTTC. It encodes CASSPTAFYEPYF. Variable domain in full (rest from reference TRBV7-2 and TRBJ2-7): GAGVSQSPSNKVTEKGKDVELRCDPISGHTALYWYRQSLGQGLEFLIYFQGNSAPDKSGLPSDRFSAERTGGSVSTLTIQRTQQEDSAVYLCASSPTAFYEPYFGPGTRLTVT.

The V and J genes are TRBV28 and TRBJ2-1; 10 bases are shared with TRBD2. V gave up 3 bases and J gave up 10 bases; unmatched junction bases: 9. Germline loops: CDR1 MDHEN, CDR2 SYDVKM. The CDR3 is 15 amino acids. The chain's CDR3 is CASSFQSGGAREQFF. CDR3 in DNA: TGTGCCAGCAGTTTTCAAAGCGGGGGGGCGCGGGAGCAGTTCTTC. The whole variable domain, remainder taken from reference TRBV28 and TRBJ2-1, is DVKVTQSSRYLVKRTGEKVFLECVQDMDHENMFWYRQDPGLGLRLIYFSYDVKMKEKGDIPEGYSVSREKKERFSLILESASTNQTSMYLCASSFQSGGAREQFFGPGTRLTVL.

The rearrangement joins TRBV27 to TRBJ1-5; D possibly corresponds to TRBD1 (6 bases). Germline V gene data show CDR1 as MNHEY and CDR2 as SMNVEV (reference sequence). The germline V and J ends were trimmed by 2 bases and 2 bases, with 7 bases remaining between them. The CDR3 spans 14 residues. In nucleotides, the CDR3 is TGTGCCAGCAGTTTAGCAGGGGGCAATCAGCCCCAGCATTTT. Translated: CASSLAGGNQPQHF.

The chain links TRBV6-1 to TRBJ2-1; D is perhaps TRBD2 (7 bases). The CDR3 length is 14 residues. V shed 0 bases and J shed 12 bases, with 15 bases lying between them. Looked up from germline, CDR1 is MNHNS and CDR2 is SASEGT. In DNA form, the CDR3 reads TGTGCCAGCAGTGAAGCCTGGGGGGGCACACCGCAGTTCTTC. Translation: CASSEAWGGTPQFF.

This chain uses TRBV6-5 with TRBJ1-5; 7 nucleotides line up with TRBD1. Germline lookup yields CDR1 MNHEY and CDR2 SVGAGI. After removal of 2 bases from V and 1 base from J, the junction contained 5 bases not matched to a gene. This CDR3 has 16 amino acids. CDR3 nucleotides: TGTGCCAGCAGTTACGCTGCGACAGGGAGCAATCAGCCCCAGCATTTT. The encoded protein is CASSYAATGSNQPQHF.

The V call is TRBV5-3, the J call TRBJ1-1, with D hard to call. TRBV5-3 is known as an ORF, though its function is uncertain. CDR3 length equals 14 residues. The V gene lost 0 bases and the J gene lost 3 bases, with 9 bases spanning the gap. CDR3 sequence reads: CARSLAGPDTEAFF. The DNA for the CDR3 is TGTGCCAGAAGCTTGGCGGGCCCGGACACTGAAGCTTTCTTT.

V usage is TRBV28 and J usage is TRBJ2-1; TRBD2 matches at 8 bases. The CDR3 is 14 amino acids. CDR1 MDHEN and CDR2 SYDVKM come from the germline V gene. V dropped 2 bases and J dropped 6; count of bases not matched to a gene: 3. CDR3 sequence: CASSLGGTSNEQFF. The CDR3 DNA reads TGTGCCAGCAGTTTAGGAGGGACTAGCAATGAGCAGTTCTTC.

The chain uses TRBV9 and TRBJ2-1; TRBD2 aligns across 8 bases. Losses at the gene ends were 2 bases for V and 13 bases for J; bases not matched to a gene: 5. Germline CDR1 reads SGDLS; CDR2 reads YYNGEE. The CDR3 totals 12 residues. CDR3 amino acids: CASSVDSGTQFF. CDR3 bases: TGTGCCAGCAGCGTGGATAGCGGGACACAGTTCTTC.

This clone was counted between two and nine times. Other DNA sequences of this sample code for an identical CDR3. This rearrangement joins TRBV5-5 to TRBJ1-6; D unclear. Germline-derived CDR1 and CDR2 are SGHKS and YYEKEE (reference sequence). The V end lost 4 bases, the J end lost 9 bases, and 14 bases lay between the germline ends. This CDR3 is built from 14 residues. CDR3 sequence (DNA): TGTGCCAGCAGCCCACGGACCGCTGGTTCACCCCTCCACTTT. This encodes CASSPRTAGSPLHF.

The rearrangement uses TRBV13 and TRBJ2-7, with D perhaps matching TRBD1 (6 bases). V lost 0 bases to trimming and J lost 3 bases, with 6 bases between them. This CDR3 has 13 amino acids. The germline V gene has CDR1 PRHDT and CDR2 FYEKMQ (reference sequence). Here the CDR3 DNA reads TGTGCCAGCAGCTTAGGACAGGGCTACGAGCAGTACTTC. Encoded protein: CASSLGQGYEQYF.

The rearrangement links TRBV10-2 to TRBJ1-2; 9 bases agree with TRBD1. After removal of 1 base from V and 8 bases from J, the junction contained 5 bases not matched to a gene. From germline, CDR1 is WSHSY and CDR2 SAAADI. CDR3 length equals 14 residues. CDR3 amino acids: CASSELQGAGGYTF. DNA for the CDR3: TGCGCCAGCAGTGAGTTACAGGGGGCAGGGGGCTACACCTTC.

This chain links TRBV6-1 with TRBJ1-3; no definite D call. This CDR3 contains 12 residues. V gave up 4 bases and J gave up 2 bases, with 3 bases separating them. Germline V lookup: CDR1 MNHNS, CDR2 SASEGT. CDR3 bases: TGTGCCAGCAGTGCCGCTGGAAACACCATATATTTT. Protein: CASSAAGNTIYF.

As DNA, the CDR3 is TGTGCCAGCGGACGGGGCCTCTCTGGAAACACCATATATTTT. This translates into CASGRGLSGNTIYF. This chain uses TRBV7-2 with TRBJ1-3; D may be TRBD1 (5 bases). V was cut by 8 bases and J by 0 bases, with 11 bases left in between. The germline CDR1 and CDR2 sequences are SGHTA and FQGNSA. CDR3 size: 14 residues.

This clone showed up just a few times. The chain has TRBV30 and TRBJ1-1, with D possibly TRBD1 on 6 matching bases. Germline V gene lookup returns CDR1 GTSNPN and CDR2 SVGIG (reference sequence). Trimming removed 3 bases at V and 2 bases at J, with 10 bases between. This CDR3 comprises 13 residues. The CDR3 sequence: CAWSLGGNTEAFF. The CDR3 DNA reads as TGTGCCTGGAGCTTAGGGGGAAACACTGAAGCTTTCTTT. Drawing the rest from reference TRBV30 and TRBJ1-1, the complete variable domain is SQTIHQWPATLVQPVGSPLSLECTVEGTSNPNLYWYRQAAGRGLQLLFYSVGIGQISSEVPQNLSASRPQDRQFILSSKKLLLSDSGFYLCAWSLGGNTEAFFGQGTRLTVV.

The chain has TRBV30 and TRBJ2-7; possible D gene TRBD2, 6 bases. The CDR3 loop spans 16 amino acids. The germline gives CDR1 GTSNPN, CDR2 SVGIG (reference sequence). The germline V and J ends were trimmed by 4 bases and 3 bases, with 22 bases remaining between them. The DNA for the CDR3 is TGTGCCTGGATCTCCCCGATTAGCGGAGCCTACTACGAGCAGTACTTC. Translated, it gives CAWISPISGAYYEQYF.

The J gene is TRBJ2-4, the V gene TRBV19, with TRBD2 matching over 10 bases. The CDR3 has 17 amino acids. Unmatched junction bases numbered 4, after V lost 2 bases and J lost 0 bases. CDR1 is LNHDA, CDR2 SQIVND, per germline (reference sequence). CDR3 DNA sequence: TGTGCCAGTAGTATAAGTCTAGCGGGAGCAGCCAAAAACATTCAGTACTTC. Translated: CASSISLAGAAKNIQYF.

This chain joins TRBV5-3 and TRBJ1-4; 12 bases map to TRBD1. TRBV5-3 is given ORF status, its function remaining uncertain. The CDR3 extends over 15 amino acids. With 8 bases clipped from V and 7 bases from J, the junction kept 9 bases outside the gene matches. The CDR3 sequence is CASSQWGQGAEKLFF. Written as DNA, the CDR3 is TGTGCCAGCAGCCAATGGGGACAGGGGGCTGAAAAACTGTTTTTT.

The V and J genes are TRBV7-2 and TRBJ1-4; 7 nucleotides match TRBD1. CDR1 SGHTA and CDR2 FQGNSA come from the germline V gene. V was pared by 6 bases and J by 8 bases, with 15 bases of the junction left unmatched. The length of the CDR3 is 16 residues. This CDR3 is CASSPVGLQGNEKLFF. The CDR3 DNA is TGTGCCAGCAGTCCCGTGGGGTTACAGGGGAACGAAAAACTGTTTTTT.

This clone turned up a few times. The chain employs TRBV27 and TRBJ2-7, with 10 bases aligning to TRBD1. Germline V gives CDR1 MNHEY, CDR2 SMNVEV (reference sequence). The trim removed 5 bases at V and 5 bases at J, leaving 9 bases unmatched. This CDR3 region has 15 residues. The CDR3 region is CASSPWTGGANEQYF. The CDR3 DNA reads TGTGCCAGCAGTCCCTGGACAGGGGGGGCCAACGAGCAGTACTTC.

This chain links TRBV28 with TRBJ2-5; 8 bases map to TRBD2. Trimming cost V 7 bases and J 2 bases; bases outside gene matches: 12. The CDR3 has 16 residues. In germline, CDR1 is MDHEN, CDR2 SYDVKM. In DNA, the CDR3 is TGTGCCAGCACCCTACCCTCCGGGAGGGTACAAGAGACCCAGTACTTC. Its translation is CASTLPSGRVQETQYF.

V gene TRBV4-2 combines with J gene TRBJ2-3, with 9 nucleotides matching TRBD2. J was trimmed by 2 bases and V by 4 bases; bases with no gene match: 10. The CDR3 covers 17 residues. Germline CDR1 reads LGHNA; CDR2 reads YNFKEQ. CDR3 loop: CASSPRGAGGPTDTQYF. For the CDR3, the DNA is TGTGCCAGCAGCCCTCGAGGAGCGGGGGGTCCCACAGATACGCAGTATTTT.

The chain has TRBV6-5 and TRBJ1-5, with unresolved D. CDR3 length: 13 amino acids. Trimming pared 2 bases from V and 1 base from J, leaving 3 bases between. Germline V lookup: CDR1 MNHEY, CDR2 SVGAGI. This CDR3 reads CASSYQSNQPQHF. The CDR3 coding sequence is TGTGCCAGCAGTTACCAGAGCAATCAGCCCCAGCATTTT.

This chain links TRBV6-5 with TRBJ1-2; maybe TRBD1 (5 bases). Trimming stripped 6 bases from V and 6 bases from J, with 17 bases between. CDR1 is MNHEY and CDR2 is SVGAGI in the germline V gene. This CDR3 spans 14 amino acids. This chain's CDR3 is CASSETRGVDGYTF. The CDR3 nucleotides are TGTGCCAGCAGCGAAACGAGGGGAGTTGATGGCTACACCTTC.

The chain employs TRBV9 and TRBJ1-1; 7 nucleotides align to TRBD1. This CDR3 is built from 16 residues. J lost 5 bases, V lost 0 bases, and 10 bases had no gene match. CDR1 is SGDLS and CDR2 is YYNGEE in the germline V gene. CDR3: CASSVGTGGPSTEAFF. CDR3 nucleotides: TGTGCCAGCAGCGTAGGGACAGGAGGCCCGTCAACTGAAGCTTTCTTT. Full variable domain (rest looked up from reference TRBV9 and TRBJ1-1): DSGVTQTPKHLITATGQRVTLRCSPRSGDLSVYWYQQSLDQGLQFLIQYYNGEERAKGNILERFSAQQFPDLHSELNLSSLELGDSALYFCASSVGTGGPSTEAFFGQGTRLTVV.

The chain recombines TRBV7-9 with TRBJ1-4; no definite D call. Trimming removed 1 base from V and 6 bases from J, with 6 bases in between. The CDR3 runs to 13 residues. The germline V gene has CDR1 SEHNR and CDR2 FQNEAQ (reference sequence). CDR3 sequence reads: CASSLENHEKLFF. CDR3 DNA: TGTGCCAGCAGCTTAGAGAATCATGAAAAACTGTTTTTT.

The genes are TRBV6-1 and TRBJ1-5; D may be TRBD1 (6 bases). Trimming shortened V by 11 bases and J by 5 bases, and 16 bases separated the two germline ends. This CDR3 has 13 residues. The V gene's germline CDR1 is MNHNS and CDR2 SASEGT. The CDR3 spells CACRGQIYQPQHF. In DNA form, the CDR3 reads TGTGCCTGCCGAGGACAGATTTATCAGCCCCAGCATTTT.

The rearrangement links TRBV4-1 to TRBJ2-1; D is perhaps TRBD1 (5 bases). The germline V and J ends were trimmed by 4 bases and 9 bases, with 13 bases remaining between them. Germline V CDR1 and CDR2: MGHRA, YSYEKL. CDR3 length: 13 residues. The CDR3 spells CASSPSGSGEQFF. In DNA, the CDR3 is TGCGCCAGCAGCCCTTCAGGGTCCGGTGAGCAGTTCTTC.

This chain connects TRBV7-2 to TRBJ2-7; D gene uncertain. Per germline, CDR1 SGHTA and CDR2 FQGNSA. The ends were cut back, 3 bases at V and 5 bases at J, with 14 bases in the middle. The CDR3 extends over 14 amino acids. The CDR3 here is CASSLEAGRDEQYF. As DNA, the CDR3 is TGTGCCAGCAGCTTGGAAGCAGGTAGGGACGAGCAGTACTTC.